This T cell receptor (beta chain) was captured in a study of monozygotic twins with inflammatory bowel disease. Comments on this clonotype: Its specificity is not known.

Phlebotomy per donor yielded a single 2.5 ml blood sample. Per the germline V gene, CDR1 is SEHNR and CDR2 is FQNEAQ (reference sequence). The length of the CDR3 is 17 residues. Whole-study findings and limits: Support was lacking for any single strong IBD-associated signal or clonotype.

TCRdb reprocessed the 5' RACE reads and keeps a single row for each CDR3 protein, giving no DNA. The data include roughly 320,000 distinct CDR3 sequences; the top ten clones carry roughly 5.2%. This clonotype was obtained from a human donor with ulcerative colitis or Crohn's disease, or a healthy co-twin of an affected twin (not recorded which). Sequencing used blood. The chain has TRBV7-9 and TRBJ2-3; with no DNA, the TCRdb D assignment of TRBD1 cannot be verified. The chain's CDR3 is CASSLIPGGGSTDTQYF.